This T cell receptor beta chain was documented in a study of cytomegalovirus exposure and HLA in healthy donors (dated by TCRdb to the late 2010s). In the study overall: According to an earlier analysis of 550 to 750 of the donors, about 190 million T cells yielded approximately 120 million unique TCR beta sequences and about 280 Gb of sequence data. An early release that covered about 640 HLA-typed donors contained about 300 gigabases of sequencing data and about 84 million unique TCR sequences. The aim of the study was to test whether cataloging public T cell receptors could identify signatures of past pathogen exposure. In the later analysis, no new phenotypic data were used to find candidate immune exposures; instead, reliance was placed on TCR beta sequences and their occurrence across donors. High-throughput TCR immunosequencing, statistical association of individual TCRs with disease status, and machine learning were combined to predict cytomegalovirus infection status. All discovery cohort repertoires had been generated on a single sequencing platform. An earlier analysis of 587 of the donors used high-throughput TCR beta sequencing to judge whether each TCR beta V gene segment behaved as functional or pseudogenic. Of the roughly 420 genotyped donors, 65% to 90% were placed in the genetic ancestry cluster associated with self-reported Caucasian donors. A separate validation cohort of approximately 120 different subjects was used in addition to the 666-subject first cohort. The number of donors typed differed by locus, with about 629-640 for A, B, C, DRB1 and DQB1, about 500 for DQA1, 606 for DPA1, and some 450 for DPB1. HLA typing covered class I and class II loci at four-digit resolution. Donor age, sex, ethnicity and CMV serostatus were compiled together with the repertoire data. Among 398 genotyped donors of the cohort, an average of approximately 240,000 unique TCR beta nucleotide sequences were sequenced per donor, 15% to 20% of them non-productive. A later analysis re-examined previously published TCR beta repertoires from just over 650 donors and added high-resolution HLA genotyping to investigate patterns of TCR occurrence. A later genetic analysis used genome-wide SNP genotypes for about three fifths of the 666 donors, treating that subset as a discovery cohort. Roughly 5 DR-DQ haplotypes were handled as single units for association and clustering, since linkage in the cohort was strong. The T cell repertoires of roughly 660 subjects were profiled by immunosequencing and related to cytomegalovirus serostatus. Broad study findings and their caveats: A cluster of highly shared sequence variants was judged likely to represent a technical artifact of the sequencing pipeline. The earlier analysis of 587 of the donors excluded some 16 rarely observed V segments, including chromosome 9 orphons, because counts were too low. Across donors, most TCR sequences were observed very rarely, whereas some public TCRs were present in many individuals. In a later analysis, TCR association rates were found to vary across HLA loci, with the most associated TCRs seen for DRB1 alleles and the fewest for HLA-C alleles. In a later analysis, HLA-associated TCR beta chains were found to be more clonally expanded and to have lower generation probabilities than equally common non-associated chains. Immune exposure information for the cohort was limited to CMV serostatus. Cytomegalovirus status was reported to be diagnosed by the classifier with high specificity and sensitivity in both the original and validation cohorts. According to the authors, the approach could potentially be generalized to other disease states and immunological phenotypes. A later analysis associated about 17,000 TCR beta sequences with specific HLA alleles at a false discovery rate of 0.05. A later analysis reported that several top co-occurrence clusters appeared linked to parvovirus B19, influenza, CMV and Epstein-Barr virus. In a later genetic analysis, fewer N-insertions in productive TCRs were reported among donors in an Asian-associated ancestry cluster than the roughly 700-donor mean. Correlated functional status among segregating V segments might reflect linkage disequilibrium, but an unknown experimental factor could not be ruled out. In the study, around 150 TCR beta chains were listed as associated with cytomegalovirus. HLA typing was unavailable for some donors at each locus, so association tests used only the typed subset. Three of the identified cytomegalovirus-associated TCR beta chains were confirmed in vitro to be specific for cytomegalovirus antigens. A later genetic analysis associated a missense DCLRE1C variant with V-gene and J-gene trimming of TCR beta chains, and an independent cohort replicated the association. The presence/absence analyses assumed that sequencing depth was roughly uniform across donors, and that assumption may not be true. The 87-base-pair reads could not distinguish some IMGT-functional V segments, including TRBV6-2 and TRBV6-3, so those segments were excluded. Assigning TCR associations to individual alleles was difficult when HLA alleles, especially DR and DQ, strongly co-occurred. In an earlier analysis of around 500 of the donors, most TCR beta V segments appeared in productive rearrangements about 90% or about 30% of the time, broadly matching IMGT annotations. The cohort was sequenced for TCR beta chains only, and without alpha or paired-chain data the features that could be detected were limited. A further reported finding was that TCR beta sequences accurately predicted the HLA-A and HLA-B alleles for most subjects in the first cohort. Most CMV-associated TCR beta chains appeared to be HLA-restricted in a later analysis, and the HLA associations seemed to be driven largely by CMV exposure.

The cohort comprised some 680 healthy bone marrow donors. At the time of sampling, all cohort members were nominally healthy, though unrecorded immune exposures were likely present. CMV serostatus was positive for 250 to 300 and negative for 352 of the 666 cohort members, and was not recorded for this donor. A peripheral blood sample was collected from each donor, and TCR beta sequencing was performed on peripheral blood mononuclear cells. The Qiagen DNeasy Blood Extraction Kit was used to extract genomic DNA from the blood cell samples. Inclusive of the bounding cysteine and phenylalanine, the CDR3 is 16 residues long. Just the 48-base CDR3 DNA is kept, in frame starting at base 1. CDR1 is given as SGDLS and CDR2 as YYNGEE, both from the germline V gene. V is reduced by 0 bases and J by 4 bases, leaving a spacing of 14 bases between them. Library creation used the immunoSEQ multiplex PCR assay. For the multiplex PCR, a mixture combining 60 forward primers for TCR Vbeta segments and 13 reverse primers for TCR Jbeta segments was used. The CDR3 region of rearranged TCR beta genes was amplified from genomic DNA by a multiplex PCR assay. Amplified TCR beta libraries were sequenced as 87-base-pair reads on the Illumina HiSeq System. In the original analysis: A later analysis counted around 72 million unique TCR beta chains across the 600 to 850 repertoires, and 9.5 million to 11 million of these chains were shared by at least two donors. Raw reads were error-corrected and collapsed into unique sequences with a nearest-neighbor algorithm that merged closely related sequences to remove PCR and sequencing errors. CDR3 sequences were aligned to IMGT reference sequences to assign V, D and J gene segments. Each retained sequence needed at least a six-nucleotide match to both a V gene segment and a J gene segment. A rearrangement was called productive if the CDR3 had no stop codons and remained in frame with V and J, and every other rearrangement was called non-productive. Following IMGT convention, CDR3 was defined as the stretch from the second conserved V-encoded cysteine to the conserved J-encoded phenylalanine. Sequences without an unambiguous match to a single V gene segment were excluded from the earlier analysis of almost 600 of the donors. In an earlier analysis of a few hundred of the donors, V segments were called functional above 56.7% productive rearrangements and were called segregating when the between-donor standard deviation exceeded 5%. A statistical classification framework was developed to diagnose cytomegalovirus status using the catalog of TCR beta chain sequences. In a later analysis, TCR nucleotide sequences were compared against IMGT/GENE-DB human TR gene sequences so that V and J genes could be assigned. Using the TCRdist pipeline, a later analysis assigned CDR3 sequences along with most-parsimonious VDJ recombination scenarios. In a later analysis, each TCR beta chain was defined by its CDR3 amino acid sequence together with its V-gene family, and reads without a unique V-gene family were excluded. A later analysis removed several hundred highly shared, low-generation-probability nucleotide sequences to deal with suspected cross-contamination and a sequencing artifact. In a later analysis, a clonal expansion index for each public chain was calculated from normalized within-repertoire ranks of inferred template counts. A later analysis computed generation probabilities with a VDJ recombination model fitted to out-of-frame rearrangements, and checked the results against IGoR. In a later analysis, TCR-TCR, TCR-HLA and TCR-CMV co-occurrence was scored with hypergeometric tests, and a repertoire-size bias correction was applied to TCR pairs. In a later analysis, false discovery rates were estimated by permuting HLA or CMV assignments 20 times. A later analysis grouped co-occurring TCRs with DBSCAN, adding TCRdist sequence similarity when clustering within HLA-allele-positive subsets. Repertoires with fewer than 30,000 or more than 120,000 public chains, plus five repertoires with anomalous nucleotide sharing, were excluded from co-occurrence clustering. TCRdb obtained this table from immuneACCESS and retained in-frame rearrangements with V and J assigned. These tables miss some clones; where compared with another copy, unresolved V genes account for less than half of the shortfall, and the remainder is unexplained. V and J calls and clone size are given by that table; D and trimming were obtained from the DNA. Across this sample there are about 130,000 clones, with around 70% seen only once. Jointly, the top ten make up 2.9% of the sample.

As regards this clone: It lacks a known antigen. No much larger clone is present one base from it, and per-base qualities are unavailable.

The receptor was derived from a human donor in good health. The V and J genes are TRBV9 and TRBJ2-1; the D region possibly corresponds to TRBD1 (6 bases align). The material sequenced was PBMCs. The nucleotide sequence reads TGTGCCAGCAGCGTAGCTTCAGGGGCCCAGTACAATGAGCAGTTCTTC. The encoded protein is CASSVASGAQYNEQFF. The CDR3, completed at both ends by the reference TRBV9 and TRBJ2-1 genes, gives the full variable domain DSGVTQTPKHLITATGQRVTLRCSPRSGDLSVYWYQQSLDQGLQFLIQYYNGEERAKGNILERFSAQQFPDLHSELNLSSLELGDSALYFCASSVASGAQYNEQFFGPGTRLTVL.